This T cell receptor beta chain was sequenced during a study of control samples from healthy donors and cancer patients. Generated by immunoSEQ multiplex PCR, the TCRdb table keeps only in-frame clones and is missing some. Of approximately 89,000 clones in the sample, about 84% were seen once. Sequencing was performed on blood. This receptor was taken from a woman in her 40s in good health.

The CDR3 DNA sequence: TGTGCCAGCAGCCCCCTGCGGGGCGTAACTAATGAAAAACTGTTTTTT. It codes for CASSPLRGVTNEKLFF. The V gene is TRBV5-8, the J gene TRBJ1-4; tentative D call: TRBD1 (5 bases). The CDR3 is 16 residues long. Germline V lookup: CDR1 SGHTS, CDR2 YDEGEE. Trimming left V 4 bases short and J 1 base short, with 14 bases between.